This TCR beta chain was obtained from a study of PD-1 blockade in mismatch repair-deficient tumors. Only in-frame clones appear in the TCRdb table, and some are missing; sequencing was by immunoSEQ multiplex PCR. Among roughly 80,000 clones, roughly 80% were seen once, and the ten largest hold approximately 2.7%. This CDR3 is built from 17 residues. With 2 bases removed from V and 0 bases from J, the gap between germline ends came to 16 bases. The germline V gene encodes CDR1 KGHSH and CDR2 LQKENI. This clone has only a few counts. This TCR derives from an adult with mismatch repair-deficient cancer. The rearrangement links TRBV18 to TRBJ1-2; no clear D gene. The source material was peripheral blood, sampled 12 weeks after starting pembrolizumab. The CDR3 region is CASSPAGRRLANYGYTF. In DNA, the CDR3 is TGTGCCAGCTCACCAGCGGGCAGGCGTTTAGCTAACTATGGCTACACCTTC.